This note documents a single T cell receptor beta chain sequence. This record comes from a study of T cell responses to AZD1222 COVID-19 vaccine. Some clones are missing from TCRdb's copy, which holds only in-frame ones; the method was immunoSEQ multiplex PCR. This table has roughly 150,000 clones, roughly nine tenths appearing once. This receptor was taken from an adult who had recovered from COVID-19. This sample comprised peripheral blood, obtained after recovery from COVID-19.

The DNA for the CDR3 is TGTGCCAGCAGGTTCGGGCAGTACAATGAGCAGTTCTTC. This gives the protein CASRFGQYNEQFF. The J gene is TRBJ2-1, the V gene TRBV12-3 or TRBV12-4; D call uncertain. The CDR3 loop spans 13 amino acids. With 6 bases removed from V and 4 bases from J, the gap between germline ends came to 10 bases.